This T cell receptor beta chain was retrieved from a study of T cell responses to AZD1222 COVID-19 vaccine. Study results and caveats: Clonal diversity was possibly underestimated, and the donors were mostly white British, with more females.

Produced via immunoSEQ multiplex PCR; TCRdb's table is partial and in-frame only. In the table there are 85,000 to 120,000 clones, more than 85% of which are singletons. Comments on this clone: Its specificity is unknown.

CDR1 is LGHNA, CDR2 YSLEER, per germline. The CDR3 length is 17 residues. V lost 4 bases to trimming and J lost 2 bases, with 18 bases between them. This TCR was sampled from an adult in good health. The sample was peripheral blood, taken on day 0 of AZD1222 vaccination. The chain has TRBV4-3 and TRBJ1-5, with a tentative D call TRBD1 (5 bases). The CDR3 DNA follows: TGCGCCAGCAGCCCATCCCTTTCAGGGAGTGGCAATCAGCCCCAGCATTTT. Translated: CASSPSLSGSGNQPQHF.